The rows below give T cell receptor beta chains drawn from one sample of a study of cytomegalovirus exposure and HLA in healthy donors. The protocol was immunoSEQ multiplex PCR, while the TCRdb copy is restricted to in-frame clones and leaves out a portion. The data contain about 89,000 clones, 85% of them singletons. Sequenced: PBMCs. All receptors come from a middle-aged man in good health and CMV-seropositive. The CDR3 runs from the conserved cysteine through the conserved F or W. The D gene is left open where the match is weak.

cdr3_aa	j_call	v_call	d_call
CASSLGGGTYEQYF	TRBJ2-7	TRBV7-3	TRBD2
CASSSPRTGDEKLFF	TRBJ1-4	TRBV6-1	TRBD1
CAAEAGGVGNEQFF	TRBJ2-1	TRBV28	TRBD2
CSSSPRSGRVSYNEQFF	TRBJ2-1	TRBV7-9	TRBD2
CASSQGTSGTEQYF	TRBJ2-7	TRBV5-1	TRBD2
CASSRDRERTEAFF	TRBJ1-1	TRBV7-8	TRBD1
CATSRDNRVTEAFF	TRBJ1-1	TRBV15	-
CASTPPRTGDNEQFF	TRBJ2-1	TRBV5-4	TRBD1
CASSSKQLQVTEAFF	TRBJ1-1	TRBV7-2	-
CASRKQGASDTQYF	TRBJ2-3	TRBV5-1	TRBD1
CATSSGGEWKTQYF	TRBJ2-5	TRBV19	TRBD2
CASSLGLAGGIDEQYF	TRBJ2-7	TRBV7-9	TRBD2
CASSRSGGELDTQYF	TRBJ2-3	TRBV2	TRBD2
CASSQDPAGGGVDTQYF	TRBJ2-3	TRBV4-2	TRBD2
CASLNREGQPQHF	TRBJ1-5	TRBV6-5	-
CAWSRGGEQYF	-	TRBV30	-
CASSFQGAQNIQYF	TRBJ2-4	TRBV5-6	TRBD1
CASRKGQGNQPQHF	TRBJ1-5	TRBV10-3	TRBD1
CASSTGARNEQFF	TRBJ2-1	TRBV5-4	TRBD1
CASSLDYLGTGNRLREQFF	TRBJ2-1	TRBV13	TRBD1
CASSPGRYYEQYF	TRBJ2-7	TRBV4-2	-
CASSRTATRNEQFF	TRBJ2-1	TRBV6-6	-
CASSAGGDQETQYF	TRBJ2-5	TRBV5-1	-
CASRQREGVGTDTQYF	TRBJ2-3	TRBV11-2	TRBD2
CATSRGMGQGGYGYTF	TRBJ1-2	TRBV15	-
CASSFTTGDLKTQYF	TRBJ2-5	TRBV5-1	TRBD1
CSSSRLTENEQFF	TRBJ2-1	TRBV7-9	-
CSVVLAGGFNEQFF	TRBJ2-1	TRBV29-1	TRBD2
CASRILADTGELFF	TRBJ2-2	TRBV6-1	-
CASSPLAADTQYF	TRBJ2-3	TRBV7-9	-
CASSLGQSIPGVF	TRBJ1-6	TRBV5-4	-
CASSPDREAFGYTF	TRBJ1-2	TRBV18	TRBD1
CATSRAYGSYEQYF	TRBJ2-7	TRBV15	-
CASSLKSGTGGVEKLFF	TRBJ1-4	TRBV4-1	TRBD1
CASSRPTSGGWETQYF	TRBJ2-5	TRBV5-4	TRBD2
CASSQLADPYEQYF	TRBJ2-7	TRBV4-1	-
CASSLGGPGKNIQYF	TRBJ2-4	TRBV7-2	-
CASKNAGGSYNSPLHF	TRBJ1-6	TRBV28	TRBD1
CASSVDRGYKSAGRNEQFF	TRBJ2-1	TRBV9	-
CASSPEGLAGIRAKNIQYF	TRBJ2-4	TRBV7-2	TRBD2
CAWRQAPEETQYF	TRBJ2-5	TRBV30	-
CASSPGVSAGANVLTF	TRBJ2-6	TRBV5-1	-
CASSPTGFNYGYTF	TRBJ1-2	TRBV5-6	TRBD1
CASSDPSGGLSSTDTQYF	TRBJ2-3	TRBV25-1	TRBD2
CASSLDRGETQYF	TRBJ2-5	TRBV7-3	TRBD1
CASMRGSLQETQYF	TRBJ2-5	TRBV5-1	TRBD2
CASSPRRSYEQFF	TRBJ2-1	TRBV7-9	-
CASSLGWGGDEQFF	TRBJ2-1	TRBV5-6	-
CASSQGVGILGQQFF	TRBJ2-1	TRBV11-3	-
CASSLVYSYEQYF	TRBJ2-7	TRBV11-2	-
CSSPSGTGSNEQFF	TRBJ2-1	TRBV29-1	TRBD1